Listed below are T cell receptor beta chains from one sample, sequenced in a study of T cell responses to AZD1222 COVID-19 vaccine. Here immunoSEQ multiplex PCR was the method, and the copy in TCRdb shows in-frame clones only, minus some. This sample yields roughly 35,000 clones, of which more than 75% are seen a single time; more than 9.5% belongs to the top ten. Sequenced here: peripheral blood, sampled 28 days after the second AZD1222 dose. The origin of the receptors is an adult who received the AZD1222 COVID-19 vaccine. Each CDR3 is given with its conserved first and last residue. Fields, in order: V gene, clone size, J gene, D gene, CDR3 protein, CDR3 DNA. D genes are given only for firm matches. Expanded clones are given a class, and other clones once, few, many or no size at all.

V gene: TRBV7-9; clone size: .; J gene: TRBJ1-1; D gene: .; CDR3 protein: CASSFQSGLGEAFF; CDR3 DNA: TGTGCCAGCAGCTTCCAATCGGGGCTGGGTGAAGCTTTCTTT
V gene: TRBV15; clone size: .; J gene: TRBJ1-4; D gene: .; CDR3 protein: CATSSTGQLEKLFF; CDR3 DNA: TGTGCCACCAGCAGCACGGGACAACTAGAAAAACTGTTTTTT
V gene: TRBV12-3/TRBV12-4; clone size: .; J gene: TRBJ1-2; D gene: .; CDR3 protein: CASSFGQSYGYTF; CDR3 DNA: TGTGCCAGCAGTTTCGGACAGTCCTATGGCTACACCTTC
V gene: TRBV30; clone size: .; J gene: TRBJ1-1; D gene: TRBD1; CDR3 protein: CAWSSGGRGYTEAFF; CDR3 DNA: TGTGCCTGGAGTTCAGGGGGGCGGGGGTACACTGAAGCTTTCTTT
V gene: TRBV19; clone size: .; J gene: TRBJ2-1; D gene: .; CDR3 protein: CASSMGYEQFF; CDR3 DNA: TGTGCCAGTAGTATGGGATATGAGCAGTTCTTC
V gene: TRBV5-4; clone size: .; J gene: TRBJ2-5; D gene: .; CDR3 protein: CASSLGGGEETQYF; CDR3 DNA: TGTGCCAGCAGCTTGGGTGGAGGGGAGGAGACCCAGTACTTC
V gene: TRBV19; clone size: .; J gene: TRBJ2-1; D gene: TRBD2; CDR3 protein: CASSMLLAGANEQFF; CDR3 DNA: TGTGCCAGTAGTATGTTGTTAGCGGGAGCCAATGAGCAGTTCTTC
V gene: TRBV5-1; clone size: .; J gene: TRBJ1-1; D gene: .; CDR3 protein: CASRQTLGQGTEAFF; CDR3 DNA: TGCGCCAGCAGGCAAACTTTAGGGCAGGGGACTGAAGCTTTCTTT
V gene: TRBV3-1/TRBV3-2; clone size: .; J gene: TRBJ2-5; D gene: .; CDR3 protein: CASSQNLQETQYF; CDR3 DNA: TGTGCCAGCAGCCAGAACCTTCAAGAGACCCAGTACTTC
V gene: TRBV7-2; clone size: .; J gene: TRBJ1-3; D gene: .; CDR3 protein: CASSPDRRGSGNTIYF; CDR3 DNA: TGTGCCAGCAGCCCGGACCGAAGGGGCTCTGGAAACACCATATATTTT
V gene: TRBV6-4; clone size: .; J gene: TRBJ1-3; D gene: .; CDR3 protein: CASREDPSSGNTIYF; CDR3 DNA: TGTGCCAGCAGGGAGGACCCGAGCTCTGGAAACACCATATATTTT
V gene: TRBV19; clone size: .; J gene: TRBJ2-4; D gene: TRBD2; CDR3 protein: CASSIAGAPNIQYF; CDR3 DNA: TGTGCCAGTAGTATCGCGGGAGCACCCAACATTCAGTACTTC
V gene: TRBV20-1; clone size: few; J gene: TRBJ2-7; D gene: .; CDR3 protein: CSASLALAPALYEQYF; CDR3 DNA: TGCAGTGCTAGTTTGGCGTTAGCCCCAGCCCTCTACGAGCAGTACTTC
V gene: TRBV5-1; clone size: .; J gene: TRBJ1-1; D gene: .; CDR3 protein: CASSWTDVGTEAFF; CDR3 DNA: TGCGCCAGCAGCTGGACAGACGTGGGTACTGAAGCTTTCTTT
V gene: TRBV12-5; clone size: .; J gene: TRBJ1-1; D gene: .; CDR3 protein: CASGSGTVNTEAFF; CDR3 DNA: TGTGCTAGTGGTAGCGGGACGGTGAACACTGAAGCTTTCTTT
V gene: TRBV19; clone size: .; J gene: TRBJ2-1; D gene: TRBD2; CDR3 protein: CASSIGLAGADEQFF; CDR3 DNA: TGTGCCAGTAGTATAGGCCTAGCGGGGGCGGATGAGCAGTTCTTC
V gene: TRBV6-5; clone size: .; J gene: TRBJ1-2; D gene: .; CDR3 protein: CASRASYGYTF; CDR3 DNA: TGTGCCAGCAGGGCGTCCTATGGCTACACCTTC
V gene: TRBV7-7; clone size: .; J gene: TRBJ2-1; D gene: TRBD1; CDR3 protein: CASSRDRDNEQFF; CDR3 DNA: TGTGCCAGCAGCCGGGACAGGGACAATGAGCAGTTCTTC
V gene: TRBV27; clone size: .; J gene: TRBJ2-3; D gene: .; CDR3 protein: CASRERGTDTQYF; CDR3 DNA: TGTGCCAGCAGGGAACGTGGGACAGATACGCAGTATTTT
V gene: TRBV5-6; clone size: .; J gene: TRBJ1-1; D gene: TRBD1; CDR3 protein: CASSSLRGTGLANTEAFF; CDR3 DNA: TGTGCCAGCAGCTCCCTCCGCGGGACAGGGTTGGCAAACACTGAAGCTTTCTTT
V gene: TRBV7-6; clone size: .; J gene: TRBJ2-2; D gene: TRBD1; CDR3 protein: CASSPTTGGIVGELFF; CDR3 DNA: TGTGCCAGCAGTCCTACGACAGGGGGCATTGTCGGGGAGCTGTTTTTT
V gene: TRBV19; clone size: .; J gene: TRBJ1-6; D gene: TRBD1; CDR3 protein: CATSPGQPNSPLHF; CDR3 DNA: TGTGCCACCAGTCCGGGACAGCCTAATTCACCCCTCCACTTT
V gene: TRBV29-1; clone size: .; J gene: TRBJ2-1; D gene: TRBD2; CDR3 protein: CSDRSGGEQFF; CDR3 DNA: TGCAGCGACCGGAGCGGGGGAGAGCAGTTCTTC
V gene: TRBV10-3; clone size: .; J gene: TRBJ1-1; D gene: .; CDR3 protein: CAISFDRNTEAFF; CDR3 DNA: TGTGCCATCAGTTTCGACAGGAACACTGAAGCTTTCTTT
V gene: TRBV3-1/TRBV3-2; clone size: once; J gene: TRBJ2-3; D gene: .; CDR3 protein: CASSQGLGAPTDTQYF; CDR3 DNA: TGTGCCAGCAGCCAAGGATTGGGGGCCCCCACAGATACGCAGTATTTT
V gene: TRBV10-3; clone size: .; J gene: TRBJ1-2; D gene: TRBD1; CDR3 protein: CAISEGVGNRGQGYTF; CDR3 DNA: TGTGCCATCAGTGAGGGGGTGGGGAACAGGGGGCAAGGCTACACCTTC
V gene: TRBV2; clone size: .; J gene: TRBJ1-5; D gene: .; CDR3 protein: CASQDRNSNQPQHF; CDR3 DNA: TGTGCCAGCCAAGACAGGAATAGCAATCAGCCCCAGCATTTT
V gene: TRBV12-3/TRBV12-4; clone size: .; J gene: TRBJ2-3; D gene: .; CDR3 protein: CASSLVDTQYF; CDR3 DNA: TGTGCCAGCAGTTTGGTGGATACGCAGTATTTT
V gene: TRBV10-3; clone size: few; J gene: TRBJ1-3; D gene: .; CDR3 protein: CAIRQPSGNTIYF; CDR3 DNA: TGTGCCATCAGACAGCCCTCTGGAAACACCATATATTTT
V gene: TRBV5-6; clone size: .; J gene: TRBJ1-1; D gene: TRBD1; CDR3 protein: CASSFTTGGDEAFF; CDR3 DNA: TGTGCCAGCAGCTTTACGACAGGGGGTGATGAAGCTTTCTTT
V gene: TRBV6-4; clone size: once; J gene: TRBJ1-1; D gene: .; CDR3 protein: CASRAGEMNTEAFF; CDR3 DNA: TGTGCCAGCAGAGCAGGGGAAATGAACACTGAAGCTTTCTTT
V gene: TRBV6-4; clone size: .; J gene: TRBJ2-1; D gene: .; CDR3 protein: CASSDSRREYNEQFF; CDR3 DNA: TGTGCCAGCAGTGACTCGAGGCGGGAATACAATGAGCAGTTCTTC
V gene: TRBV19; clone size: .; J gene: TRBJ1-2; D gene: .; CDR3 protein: CASSIGYGPYGYTF; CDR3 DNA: TGTGCCAGTAGTATAGGGTATGGGCCCTATGGCTACACCTTC
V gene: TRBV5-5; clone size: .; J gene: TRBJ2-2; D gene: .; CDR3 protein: CASSTRGFRTGELFF; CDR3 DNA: TGTGCCAGCAGCACGAGGGGATTTCGCACCGGGGAGCTGTTTTTT
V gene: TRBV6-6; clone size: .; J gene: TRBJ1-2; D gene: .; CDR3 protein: CASSSVGGLYGYTF; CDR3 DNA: TGTGCCAGTTCCTCCGTAGGTGGCCTCTATGGCTACACCTTC
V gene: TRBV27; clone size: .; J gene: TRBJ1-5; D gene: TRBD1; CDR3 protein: CASRMTGQGLGQPQHF; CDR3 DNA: TGTGCCAGCAGGATGACGGGACAGGGGCTCGGTCAGCCCCAGCATTTT
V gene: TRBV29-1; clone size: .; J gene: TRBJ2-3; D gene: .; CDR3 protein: CSVAASYTDTQYF; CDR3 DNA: TGCAGCGTTGCGGCTTCCTACACAGATACGCAGTATTTT
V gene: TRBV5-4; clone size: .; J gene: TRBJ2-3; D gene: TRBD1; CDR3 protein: CASSSAQGVADTQYF; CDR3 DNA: TGTGCCAGCAGCTCGGCACAGGGGGTGGCAGATACGCAGTATTTT
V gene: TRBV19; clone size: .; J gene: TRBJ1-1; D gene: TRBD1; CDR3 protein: CASSNPGGRLTEAFF; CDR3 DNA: TGTGCCAGTAGTAATCCAGGGGGCAGGCTCACTGAAGCTTTCTTT
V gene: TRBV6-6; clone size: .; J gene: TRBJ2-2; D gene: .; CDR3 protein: CASSYSGAGAGELFF; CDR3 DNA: TGTGCCAGCAGTTACTCGGGCGCCGGAGCCGGGGAGCTGTTTTTT
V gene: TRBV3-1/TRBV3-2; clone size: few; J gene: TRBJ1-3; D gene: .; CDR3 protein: CATADLASGNTIYF; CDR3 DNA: TGTGCCACCGCGGATCTAGCCTCTGGAAACACCATATATTTT
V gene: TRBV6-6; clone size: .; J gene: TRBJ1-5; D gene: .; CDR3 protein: CASSYYYQGNSQPQHF; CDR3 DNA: TGTGCCAGCAGTTACTATTATCAGGGGAATAGTCAGCCCCAGCATTTT
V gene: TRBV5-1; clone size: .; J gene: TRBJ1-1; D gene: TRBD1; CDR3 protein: CASSPTGRMTLNTEAFF; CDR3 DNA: TGCGCCAGCAGCCCGACAGGGAGAATGACGTTGAACACTGAAGCTTTCTTT
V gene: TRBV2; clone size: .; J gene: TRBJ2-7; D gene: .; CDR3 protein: CASSVLTTYEQYF; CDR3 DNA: TGTGCCAGCAGCGTCCTGACGACCTACGAGCAGTACTTC
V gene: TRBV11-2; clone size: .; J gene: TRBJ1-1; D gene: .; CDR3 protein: CASSPQRGPNTEAFF; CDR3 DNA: TGTGCCAGCAGCCCCCAGAGAGGGCCTAACACTGAAGCTTTCTTT
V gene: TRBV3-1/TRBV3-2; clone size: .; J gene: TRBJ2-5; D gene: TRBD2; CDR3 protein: CASRGTSGQETQYF; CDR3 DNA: TGTGCCAGCAGAGGGACTAGCGGACAAGAGACCCAGTACTTC
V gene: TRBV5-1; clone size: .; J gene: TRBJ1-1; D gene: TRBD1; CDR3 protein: CASSSLDRGLNTEAFF; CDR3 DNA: TGCGCCAGCAGCTCGTTGGACAGGGGCTTGAACACTGAAGCTTTCTTT
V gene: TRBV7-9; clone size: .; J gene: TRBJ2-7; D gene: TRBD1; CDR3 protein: CASSLALLQGTSIYEQYF; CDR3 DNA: TGTGCCAGCAGCTTAGCGCTACTACAGGGGACGTCGATCTACGAGCAGTACTTC
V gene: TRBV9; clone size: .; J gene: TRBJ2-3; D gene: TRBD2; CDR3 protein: CASSASGGLRDTQYF; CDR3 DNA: TGTGCCAGCAGCGCTAGCGGGGGGCTGAGAGATACGCAGTATTTT
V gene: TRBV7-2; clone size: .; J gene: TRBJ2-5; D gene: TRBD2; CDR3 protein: CASSLGGLPPQETQYF; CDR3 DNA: TGTGCCAGCAGCTTAGGGGGACTACCACCTCAAGAGACCCAGTACTTC
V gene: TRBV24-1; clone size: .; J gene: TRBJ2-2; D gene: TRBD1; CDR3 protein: CATKGQGRTGELFF; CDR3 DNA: TGTGCCACCAAAGGACAGGGAAGGACCGGGGAGCTGTTTTTT